Sequencing of this TCR beta chain was carried out in a study of T cell responses to AZD1222 COVID-19 vaccine. Whole-study findings and limits: Clonal diversity may have been underestimated in mostly white British donors. None of the repertoires were sampled until the peak T cell response had passed. Only five or six individuals given AZD1222 were seropositive at baseline. Dominant CD4 TCR responses targeted spike regions 160-218 and 743-854.

V was clipped by 5 bases and J by 4 bases; unmatched bases: 4. CDR1 and CDR2 (germline): LNHDA, SQIVND (reference sequence). This CDR3 has 14 residues. The method was immunoSEQ multiplex PCR; TCRdb's version includes in-frame clones alone and lacks a portion of them. The sample holds around 150,000 clones, just over 90% seen once. About this clone: Its antigen is currently unknown.

The rearrangement links TRBV19 to TRBJ2-7; 11 nucleotides match TRBD1. The specimen comprised peripheral blood, sampled 28 days after the second AZD1222 dose. The clonotype was recovered from an adult who received the AZD1222 COVID-19 vaccine. As DNA, the CDR3 is TGTGCCAGTAGTTGGACAGGGGGCGAGTACGAGCAGTACTTC. Translated, it gives CASSWTGGEYEQYF. Full variable domain (rest looked up from reference TRBV19 and TRBJ2-7): DGGITQSPKYLFRKEGQNVTLSCEQNLNHDAMYWYRQDPGQGLRLIYYSQIVNDFQKGDIAEGYSVSREKKESFPLTVTSAQKNPTAFYLCASSWTGGEYEQYFGPGTRLTVT.